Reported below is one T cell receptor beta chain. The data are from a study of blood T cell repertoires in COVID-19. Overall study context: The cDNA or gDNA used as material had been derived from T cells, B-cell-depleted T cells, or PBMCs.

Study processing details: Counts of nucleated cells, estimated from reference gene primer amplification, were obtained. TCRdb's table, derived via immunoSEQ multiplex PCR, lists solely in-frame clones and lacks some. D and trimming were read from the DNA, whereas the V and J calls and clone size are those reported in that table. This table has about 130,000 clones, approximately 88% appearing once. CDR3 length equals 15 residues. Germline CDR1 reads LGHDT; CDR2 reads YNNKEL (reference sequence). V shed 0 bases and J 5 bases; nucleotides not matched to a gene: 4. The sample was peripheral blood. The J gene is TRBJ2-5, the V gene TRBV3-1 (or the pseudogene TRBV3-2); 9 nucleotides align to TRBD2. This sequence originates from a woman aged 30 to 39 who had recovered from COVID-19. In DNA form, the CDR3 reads TGTGCCAGCAGCCAAGAGTTGCGGGGGGGGGAGACCCAGTACTTC. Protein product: CASSQELRGGETQYF.